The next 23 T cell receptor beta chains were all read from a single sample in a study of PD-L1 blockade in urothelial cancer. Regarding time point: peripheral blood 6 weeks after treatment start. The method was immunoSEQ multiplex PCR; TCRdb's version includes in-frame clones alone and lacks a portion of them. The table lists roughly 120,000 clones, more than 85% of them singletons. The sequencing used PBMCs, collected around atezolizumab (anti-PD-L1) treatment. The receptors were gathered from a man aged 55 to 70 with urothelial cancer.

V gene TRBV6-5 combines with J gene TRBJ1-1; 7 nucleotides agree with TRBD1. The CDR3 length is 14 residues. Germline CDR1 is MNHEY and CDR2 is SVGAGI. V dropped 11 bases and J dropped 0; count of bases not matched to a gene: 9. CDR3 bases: TGTGCCTCCAGGGGGGACATCATGAACACTGAAGCTTTCTTT. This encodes CASRGDIMNTEAFF.

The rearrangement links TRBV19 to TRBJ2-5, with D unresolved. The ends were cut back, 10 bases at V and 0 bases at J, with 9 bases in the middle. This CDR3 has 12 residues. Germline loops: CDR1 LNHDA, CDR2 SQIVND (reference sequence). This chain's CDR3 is CATTEDQETQYF. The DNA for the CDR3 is TGTGCCACCACTGAGGACCAAGAGACCCAGTACTTC.

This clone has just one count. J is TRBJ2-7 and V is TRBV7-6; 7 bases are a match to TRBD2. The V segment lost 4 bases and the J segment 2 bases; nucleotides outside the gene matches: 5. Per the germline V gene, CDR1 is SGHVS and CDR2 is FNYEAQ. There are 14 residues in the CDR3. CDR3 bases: TGTGCCAGCAGCTCCCGAGGGAGGGCCTACGAGCAGTACTTC. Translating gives CASSSRGRAYEQYF. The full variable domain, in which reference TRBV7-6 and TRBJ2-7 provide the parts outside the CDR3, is GAGVSQSPRYKVTKRGQDVALRCDPISGHVSLYWYRQALGQGPEFLTYFNYEAQQDKSGLPNDRFSAERPEGSISTLTIQRTEQRDSAMYRCASSSRGRAYEQYFGPGTRLTVT.

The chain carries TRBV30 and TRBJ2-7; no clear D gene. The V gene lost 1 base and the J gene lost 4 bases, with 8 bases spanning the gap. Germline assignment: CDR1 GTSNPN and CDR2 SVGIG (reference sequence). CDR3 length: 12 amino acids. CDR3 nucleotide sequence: TGTGCCTGGAGTGGACAAGGTTACGAGCAGTACTTC. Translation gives CAWSGQGYEQYF.

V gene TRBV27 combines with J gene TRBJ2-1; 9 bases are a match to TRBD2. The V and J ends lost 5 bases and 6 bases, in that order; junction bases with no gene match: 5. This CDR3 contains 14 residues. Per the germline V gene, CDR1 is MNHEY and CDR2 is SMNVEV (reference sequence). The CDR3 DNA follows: TGTGCCAGCAGTCGTAGCGGGAGCGGCAATGAGCAGTTCTTC. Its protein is CASSRSGSGNEQFF.

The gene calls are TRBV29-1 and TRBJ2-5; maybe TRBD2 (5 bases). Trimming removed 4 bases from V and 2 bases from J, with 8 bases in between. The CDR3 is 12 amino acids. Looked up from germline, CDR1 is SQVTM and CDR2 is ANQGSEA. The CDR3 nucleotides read TGCAGCGTTGTGAGGGTTCAAGAGACCCAGTACTTC. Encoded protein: CSVVRVQETQYF.

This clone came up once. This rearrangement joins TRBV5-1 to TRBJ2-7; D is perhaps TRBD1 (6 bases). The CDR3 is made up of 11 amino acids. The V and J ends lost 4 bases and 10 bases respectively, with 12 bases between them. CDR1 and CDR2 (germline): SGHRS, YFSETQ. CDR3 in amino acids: CASSTGLEQYF. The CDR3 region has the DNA TGCGCCAGCAGCACAGGGCTCGAACAGTACTTC.

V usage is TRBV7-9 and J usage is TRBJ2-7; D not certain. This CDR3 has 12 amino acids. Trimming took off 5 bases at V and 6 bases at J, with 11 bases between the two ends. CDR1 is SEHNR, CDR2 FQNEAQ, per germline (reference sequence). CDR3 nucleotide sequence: TGTGCCAGCAGCCGCCTAACTTTCGAGCAGTACTTC. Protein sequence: CASSRLTFEQYF.

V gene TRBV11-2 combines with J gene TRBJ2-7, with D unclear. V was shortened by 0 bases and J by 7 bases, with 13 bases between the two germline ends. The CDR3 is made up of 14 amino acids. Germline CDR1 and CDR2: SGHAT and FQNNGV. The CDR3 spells CASSLDPEPREQYF. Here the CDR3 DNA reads TGTGCCAGCAGCTTAGACCCCGAACCGAGGGAGCAGTACTTC.

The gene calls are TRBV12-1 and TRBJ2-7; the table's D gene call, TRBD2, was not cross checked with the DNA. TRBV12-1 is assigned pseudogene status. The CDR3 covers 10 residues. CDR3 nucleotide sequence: TGTGCCAGCAGACCCGGCGAGCAGTACTTC. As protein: CASRPGEQYF.

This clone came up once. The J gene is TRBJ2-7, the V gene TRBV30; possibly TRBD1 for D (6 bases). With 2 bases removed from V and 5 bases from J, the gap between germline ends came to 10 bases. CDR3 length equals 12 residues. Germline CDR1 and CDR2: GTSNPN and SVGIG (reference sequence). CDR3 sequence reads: CAWSRQGNEQYF. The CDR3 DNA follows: TGTGCCTGGAGTAGGCAGGGGAACGAGCAGTACTTC.

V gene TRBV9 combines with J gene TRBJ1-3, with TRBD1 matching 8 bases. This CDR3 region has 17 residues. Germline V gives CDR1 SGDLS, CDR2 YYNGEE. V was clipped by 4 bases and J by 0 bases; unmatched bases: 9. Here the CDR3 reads CASSKATGASSGNTIYF. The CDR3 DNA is TGTGCCAGCAGCAAAGCGACAGGGGCCAGCTCTGGAAACACCATATATTTT.

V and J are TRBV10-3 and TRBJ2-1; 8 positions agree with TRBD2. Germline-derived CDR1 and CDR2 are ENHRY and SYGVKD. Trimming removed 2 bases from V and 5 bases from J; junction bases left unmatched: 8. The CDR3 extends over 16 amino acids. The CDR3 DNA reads TGTGCCATCAGTGAGCTCTGGCTAGCGGGTAACAATGAGCAGTTCTTC. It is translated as CAISELWLAGNNEQFF.

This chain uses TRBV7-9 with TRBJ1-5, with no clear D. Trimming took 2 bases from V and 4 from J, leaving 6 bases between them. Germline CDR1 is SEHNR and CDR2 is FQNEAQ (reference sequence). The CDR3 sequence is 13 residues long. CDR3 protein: CASSLTGNQPQHF. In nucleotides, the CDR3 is TGTGCCAGCAGCTTAACGGGGAATCAGCCCCAGCATTTT.

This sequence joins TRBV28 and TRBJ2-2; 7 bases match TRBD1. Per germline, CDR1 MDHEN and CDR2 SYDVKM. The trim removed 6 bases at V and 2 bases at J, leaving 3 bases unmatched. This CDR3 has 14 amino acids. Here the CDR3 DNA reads TGTGCCAGCAGACGGACAGGAAACACCGGGGAGCTGTTTTTT. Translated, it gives CASRRTGNTGELFF.

The CDR3 is CASSPPNSGREGEQFF. CDR3 nucleotide sequence: TGTGCCAGCTCACCACCGAATAGCGGGAGGGAAGGTGAGCAGTTCTTC. The chain employs TRBV18 and TRBJ2-1; TRBD2 aligns across 11 bases. The germline gives CDR1 KGHSH, CDR2 LQKENI. V lost 0 bases, J lost 9 bases, and 7 bases stayed unmatched. The CDR3 is made up of 16 amino acids.

This CDR3 is CASSLAKPGGDYGYTF. Written as DNA, the CDR3 is TGTGCCAGCAGCTTAGCTAAACCGGGAGGAGACTATGGCTACACCTTC. This chain links TRBV7-8 with TRBJ1-2; D is unresolved. The CDR3 is 16 amino acids. V gave up 0 bases and J gave up 3 bases, with 14 bases separating them. The germline gives CDR1 SGHVS, CDR2 FQNEAQ. Full variable domain (missing parts from reference TRBV7-8 and TRBJ1-2): GAGVSQSPRYKVAKRGQDVALRCDPISGHVSLFWYQQALGQGPEFLTYFQNEAQLDKSGLPSDRFFAERPEGSVSTLKIQRTQQEDSAVYLCASSLAKPGGDYGYTFGSGTRLTVV.

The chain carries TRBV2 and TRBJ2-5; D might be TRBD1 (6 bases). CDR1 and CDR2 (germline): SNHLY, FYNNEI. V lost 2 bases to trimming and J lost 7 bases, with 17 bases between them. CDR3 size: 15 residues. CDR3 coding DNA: TGTGCCAGCAGTGAATGGACAGACCATCCAGGGACCCAGTACTTC. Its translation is CASSEWTDHPGTQYF.

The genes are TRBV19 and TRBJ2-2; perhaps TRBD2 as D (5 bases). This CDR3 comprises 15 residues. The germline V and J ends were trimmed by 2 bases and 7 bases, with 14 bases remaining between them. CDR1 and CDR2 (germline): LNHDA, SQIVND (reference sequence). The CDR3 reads CASSIMAGPGGELFF. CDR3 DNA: TGTGCCAGTAGTATAATGGCGGGCCCTGGCGGGGAGCTGTTTTTT.

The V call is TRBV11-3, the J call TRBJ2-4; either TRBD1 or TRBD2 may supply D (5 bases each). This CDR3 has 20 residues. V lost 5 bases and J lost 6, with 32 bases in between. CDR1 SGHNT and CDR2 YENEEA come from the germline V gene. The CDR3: CASSVGTDSLEPKFGNIQYF. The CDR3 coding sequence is TGTGCCAGCAGCGTAGGGACCGACAGCCTCGAGCCAAAATTCGGAAACATTCAGTACTTC.

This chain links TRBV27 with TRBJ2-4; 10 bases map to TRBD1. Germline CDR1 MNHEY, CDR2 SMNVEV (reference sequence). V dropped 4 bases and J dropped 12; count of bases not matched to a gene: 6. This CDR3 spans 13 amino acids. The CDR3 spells CASSSGQGLGQYF. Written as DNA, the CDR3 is TGTGCCAGCAGTTCGGGACAGGGGTTAGGTCAGTACTTC.

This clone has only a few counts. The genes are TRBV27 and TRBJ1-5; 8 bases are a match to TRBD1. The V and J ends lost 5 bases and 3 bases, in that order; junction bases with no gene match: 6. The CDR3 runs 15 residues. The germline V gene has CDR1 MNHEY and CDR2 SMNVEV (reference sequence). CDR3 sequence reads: CASSQDRASNQPQHF. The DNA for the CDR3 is TGTGCCAGCAGTCAGGACAGGGCCTCCAATCAGCCCCAGCATTTT.

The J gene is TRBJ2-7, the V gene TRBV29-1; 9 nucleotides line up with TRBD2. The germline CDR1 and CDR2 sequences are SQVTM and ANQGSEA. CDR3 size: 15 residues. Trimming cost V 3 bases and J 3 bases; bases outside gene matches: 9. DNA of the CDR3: TGCAGCGTTGAGTCAGCGGGAGGTCCCGACTACGAGCAGTACTTC. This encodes CSVESAGGPDYEQYF.